Following are 23 T cell receptor beta chains from one sample sequenced in a study of regulatory T cells in long-lasting Graves disease. Time point here: newly diagnosed GD, antithyroid drugs for less than 3 months. There was RNA extracted from PBMCs, and the TCR library was made from it. The authors built TCR beta libraries using iRepertoire HTBI primers and Arm-PCR of CDR3 regions. TCRdb reprocessed the multiplex PCR reads via MiXCR and lists one record per CDR3 protein. Here the sample spans about 540,000 distinct CDR3 sequences, roughly 13% being singletons. This sample also appeared in a second study, on T cells in Graves' hyperthyroidism and ophthalmopathy.

The sample here was peripheral blood mononuclear cells (PBMCs), taken at new diagnosis, from a patient treated with antithyroid drugs. The origin of the receptors is a man younger than 40 with Graves disease.

This clonotype was counted only a few times. The V and J genes are TRBV5-1 and TRBJ2-5, with a tentative D call TRBD1 (5 bases). Trimming stripped 4 bases from V and 5 bases from J, with 12 bases between. The CDR3 runs to 13 residues. Per the germline V gene, CDR1 is SGHRS and CDR2 is YFSETQ. As DNA, the CDR3 is TGCGCCAGCAGCGAACAGGCTAGGGAGACCCAGTACTTC. Its protein is CASSEQARETQYF.

In this sample, this clonotype turned up many times. The chain is built from TRBV6-1 and TRBJ2-5; D assignment may be TRBD1 or TRBD2 (6 bases each). V was pared by 7 bases and J by 5 bases, with 23 bases between. Germline V lookup: CDR1 MNHNS, CDR2 SASEGT. This CDR3 is built from 16 residues. The CDR3 is CASTGGYSGAGETQYF. Here the CDR3 DNA reads TGTGCCAGCACCGGGGGATATTCAGGGGCGGGGGAGACCCAGTACTTC.

This clonotype was recorded many times. The chain has TRBV30 and TRBJ2-1; 11 bases align to TRBD2. CDR1 and CDR2 from the germline V gene are GTSNPN and SVGIG (reference sequence). V was clipped by 4 bases and J by 7 bases; unmatched bases: 6. This CDR3 contains 14 residues. Written as DNA, the CDR3 is TGTGCCTGGAATAGCGGGAGGGCCGATAATGAGCAGTTCTTC. It yields the protein CAWNSGRADNEQFF.

At least ten counts were recorded for this clonotype. The chain has TRBV10-3 and TRBJ2-1; TRBD2 matches at 8 bases. V shed 10 bases and J 6 bases; nucleotides not matched to a gene: 17. CDR1 is ENHRY and CDR2 is SYGVKD in the germline V gene. The CDR3 sequence is 16 residues long. The CDR3 DNA follows: TGTGCCAGGGCTCGGACAGCGAGTAGCGGGATCAATGAGCAGTTCTTC. This codes for CARARTASSGINEQFF.

Comment on this clonotype: At one of its ends the junction is not consistent with the germline gene, which may arise from a read error. The rearrangement uses TRBV20-1 and TRBJ2-3; 11 bases align to TRBD2. Germline V lookup: CDR1 DFQATT, CDR2 SNEGSKA (reference sequence). The length of the CDR3 is 17 residues. The CDR3 bases are TGCAATGCTTCCCTCGTAACTAGCGGGAGAATATTAGATACGCAGTATTTT. It translates to CNASLVTSGRILDTQYF.

This clonotype was seen ten or more times. The CDR3 protein is CASSLYAPNYGYTF. Here the CDR3 DNA reads TGCGCCAGCAGCTTGTACGCACCTAACTATGGCTACACCTTC. V gene TRBV5-1 combines with J gene TRBJ1-2, with D uncertain. V was cut by 1 base and J by 0 bases, with 7 bases left in between. CDR1 and CDR2 from the germline V gene are SGHRS and YFSETQ. There are 14 residues in the CDR3.

This chain joins TRBV18 and TRBJ1-1; TRBD1 is a possible D gene (5 bases). V lost 0 bases and J 0 bases, leaving 8 bases between the germline ends. Germline CDR1 KGHSH, CDR2 LQKENI. The CDR3 extends over 15 amino acids. The CDR3 protein is CASSPPGLMNTEAFF. As DNA, the CDR3 is TGTGCCAGCTCACCACCGGGACTGATGAACACTGAAGCTTTCTTT.

The chain uses TRBV6-1 and TRBJ2-1; 8 nucleotides match TRBD2. Germline CDR1 and CDR2: MNHNS and SASEGT. The trim removed 7 bases at V and 7 bases at J, leaving 15 bases unmatched. The CDR3 covers 16 residues. Here the CDR3 reads CASIRAGLVARNEQFF. CDR3 nucleotide sequence: TGTGCCAGCATAAGGGCGGGACTAGTAGCCCGTAATGAGCAGTTCTTC.

This clonotype came up a few times. This chain joins TRBV12-3 or TRBV12-4 and TRBJ1-5; D not certain. V gave up 6 bases and J gave up 6 bases, with 15 bases separating them. CDR3 length equals 14 residues. The CDR3 protein is CASSLSIEPQPQHF. The CDR3 DNA reads TGTGCCAGCAGCTTGAGTATCGAGCCTCAGCCCCAGCATTTT.

At least ten counts were recorded for this clonotype. A read error may produce the germline difference seen at one junction end. CDR3 coding DNA: TGTGCCATCAGCGGGGGGGGAGGGGTATCTGACGCTTTCTTT. Translating gives CAISGGGGVSDAFF. The chain employs TRBV10-3 and TRBJ1-1; D is possibly TRBD1 (5 bases). There are 14 residues in the CDR3. From germline, CDR1 is ENHRY and CDR2 SYGVKD.

The chain couples TRBV18 to TRBJ2-5; TRBD1 agrees at 8 bases. The CDR3 has 15 residues. CDR1 and CDR2 from the germline V gene are KGHSH and LQKENI. V was pared by 2 bases and J by 2 bases, with 4 bases of the junction left unmatched. This chain's CDR3 is CASSPWTGIQETQYF. The CDR3 nucleotides read TGTGCCAGCTCACCATGGACAGGGATTCAAGAGACCCAGTACTTC.

The table lists this clonotype with many counts. The genes are TRBV29-1 and TRBJ2-7, with D tentatively TRBD2 (6 bases). The V end lost 0 bases, the J end lost 1 base, and 10 bases lay between the germline ends. Germline CDR1 is SQVTM and CDR2 is ANQGSEA. The CDR3 runs to 14 residues. Written as DNA, the CDR3 is TGCAGCGTTGAAGATGGCCGGGGGTCCTACGAGCAGTACTTC. Translating gives CSVEDGRGSYEQYF.

This clonotype was observed many times. The CDR3 region is CASSYLAGDNEQFF. CDR3 nucleotides: TGTGCCAGCAGTTATCTAGCGGGAGACAATGAGCAGTTCTTC. The genes are TRBV6-5 and TRBJ2-1, with TRBD2 matching over 10 bases. CDR3 size: 14 residues. Looked up from germline, CDR1 is MNHEY and CDR2 is SVGAGI. The V gene end was trimmed by 3 bases and the J gene end by 5 bases; junction bases not matched to a gene: 1.

This clonotype occurred many times. The chain recombines TRBV2 with TRBJ2-3, with 12 nucleotides matching TRBD2. This CDR3 region has 16 residues. Germline values: CDR1 SNHLY, CDR2 FYNNEI. J was trimmed by 6 bases and V by 2 bases; bases with no gene match: 6. For the CDR3, the DNA is TGTGCCAGCAGTGAAAGACTAGCGGGGGTTCTGGATACGCAGTATTTT. Protein product: CASSERLAGVLDTQYF.

The chain carries TRBV5-1 and TRBJ2-1; no firm D call. CDR3 length: 13 amino acids. V shed 3 bases and J shed 5 bases, with 9 bases lying between them. Germline values: CDR1 SGHRS, CDR2 YFSETQ. The CDR3 here is CASSSATNNEQFF. In DNA, the CDR3 is TGCGCCAGCAGCTCGGCCACTAACAATGAGCAGTTCTTC. Filled out from reference TRBV5-1 and TRBJ2-1, the complete variable domain reads KAGVTQTPRYLIKTRGQQVTLSCSPISGHRSVSWYQQTPGQGLQFLFEYFSETQRNKGNFPGRFSGRQFSNSRSEMNVSTLELGDSALYLCASSSATNNEQFFGPGTRLTVL.

This clonotype was seen many times. The chain recombines TRBV18 with TRBJ2-3, with D hard to call. Germline V gene data show CDR1 as KGHSH and CDR2 as LQKENI. CDR3 size: 12 residues. V was pared by 8 bases and J by 2 bases, with 8 bases between. The CDR3 coding sequence is TGTGCCAGCGCCAATCCCACAGATACGCAGTATTTT. This encodes CASANPTDTQYF.

This clonotype appeared a few times. The chain employs TRBV5-1 and TRBJ2-6; D gene unclear. Per germline, CDR1 SGHRS and CDR2 YFSETQ. There are 16 residues in the CDR3. The V end lost 1 base, the J end lost 0 bases, and 8 bases lay between the germline ends. Here the CDR3 DNA reads TGCGCCAGCAGCTTGACCGTGCCCTCTGGGGCCAACGTCCTGACTTTC. Encoded protein: CASSLTVPSGANVLTF.

Many counts were recorded for this clonotype. The chain has TRBV28 and TRBJ2-7; TRBD2 might be the D (5 bases). V was trimmed by 3 bases and J by 6 bases, leaving 12 bases between them. The CDR3 covers 13 residues. The germline CDR1 and CDR2 sequences are MDHEN and SYDVKM. CDR3 DNA sequence: TGTGCCAGCAGTTTGAGTGGAGGCTCCGAGCAGTACTTC. Amino acids: CASSLSGGSEQYF.

Points on this clonotype: This clone may be a read error of a much larger clone one base away. This CDR3 reads CASRGHTEAFF. The CDR3 DNA reads as TGTGCCAGCAGGGGGCACACTGAAGCTTTCTTT. The chain joins TRBV27 to TRBJ1-1; the D gene is possibly TRBD1 (5 bases). Trimming left V 6 bases short and J 3 bases short, with 5 bases between. The CDR3 contains 11 residues. Germline CDR1 is MNHEY and CDR2 is SMNVEV (reference sequence).

Details on this clonotype: This clone may be a read error of a much larger clone one base away. The V call is TRBV29-1, the J call TRBJ2-7; tentative D call: TRBD2 (5 bases). There are 13 residues in the CDR3. Per the germline V gene, CDR1 is SQVTM and CDR2 is ANQGSEA. The CDR3 nucleotides read TGCAGCGCCGCTAGCCGACACTCCTACGAGCAGTGCTTC. Residues: CSAASRHSYEQCF.

This clonotype was counted ten times or more. The rearrangement uses TRBV29-1 and TRBJ2-5; 11 bases line up with TRBD1. J gave up 7 bases and V 2 bases, and 6 bases lay outside the gene matches. The CDR3 length is 14 residues. Per the germline V gene, CDR1 is SQVTM and CDR2 is ANQGSEA. DNA of the CDR3: TGCAGCGTTGAAAAAGAGGACAGGGGGCTGACCCAGTACTTC. It codes for CSVEKEDRGLTQYF.

The sample holds many counts of this clonotype. CDR3 nucleotides: TGTGCCAGCAGTTTGAGGACTAGCGGGAGGGCCGGTAATGAGCAGTTCTTC. As protein: CASSLRTSGRAGNEQFF. This chain links TRBV27 with TRBJ2-1; TRBD2 matches 15 bases. The CDR3 length is 17 residues. CDR1 and CDR2 (germline): MNHEY, SMNVEV (reference sequence). The junction had 7 bases not matched to a gene; V was cut back by 3 bases and J by 7 bases.

This chain uses TRBV9 with TRBJ2-5, with D unresolved. V was pared by 0 bases and J by 2 bases, with 14 bases between. The CDR3 totals 16 residues. Looked up from germline, CDR1 is SGDLS and CDR2 is YYNGEE. This CDR3 reads CASSVEPGAGQETQYF. The CDR3 nucleotides read TGTGCCAGCAGCGTAGAGCCGGGTGCTGGTCAAGAGACCCAGTACTTC.